This TCR beta chain was retrieved from a study of T cells after yellow fever vaccination. Study-wide findings and caveats: Detection of almost all vaccine-responding clonotypes in sorted memory subsets failed on day 0.

This CDR3 spans 15 amino acids. The germline V gene encodes CDR1 GTSNPN and CDR2 SVGIG (reference sequence). V was pared by 1 base and J by 0 bases, with 10 bases between. A universal primer site and UMIs were added as TCR cDNA was made by 5'RACE template switching. TCRdb fed the 5' RACE reads into MiXCR, producing one record per CDR3 protein. This sample carries about 26,000 distinct CDR3 sequences, 4.5% to 5.5% of them seen once, and the ten largest clones take 10% to 15%. This clonotype occurred many times. The TCR originated in a man aged 30-40 years who received the YFV17D yellow fever vaccine. The specimen was PBMCs, either bulk or a sorted T-cell subset (CD4+, CD8+, memory, or dextramer-sorted; not recorded which), collected 15 days after the yellow fever booster vaccination. V is TRBV30 and J is TRBJ2-4, with D perhaps being TRBD1 or TRBD2 (5 bases each). As DNA, the CDR3 is TGTGCCTGGAGTGATGGGACCGCAGCCAAAAACATTCAGTACTTC. Protein product: CAWSDGTAAKNIQYF.